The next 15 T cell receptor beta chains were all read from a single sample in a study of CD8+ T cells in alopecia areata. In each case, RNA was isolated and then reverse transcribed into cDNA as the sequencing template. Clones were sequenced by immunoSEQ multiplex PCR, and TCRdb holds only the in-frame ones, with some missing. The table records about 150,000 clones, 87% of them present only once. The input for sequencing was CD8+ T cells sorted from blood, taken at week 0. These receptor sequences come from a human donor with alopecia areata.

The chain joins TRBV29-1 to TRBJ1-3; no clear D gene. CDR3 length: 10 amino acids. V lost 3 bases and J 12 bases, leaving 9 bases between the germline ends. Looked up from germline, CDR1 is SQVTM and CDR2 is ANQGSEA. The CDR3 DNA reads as TGCAGCGTTGAGGAAGAACACATATATTTT. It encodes CSVEEEHIYF.

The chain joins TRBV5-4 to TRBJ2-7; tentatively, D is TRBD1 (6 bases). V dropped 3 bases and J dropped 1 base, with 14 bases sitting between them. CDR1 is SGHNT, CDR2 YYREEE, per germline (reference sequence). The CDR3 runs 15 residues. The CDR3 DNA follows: TGTGCCAGCAGCTCCCGGGACAACCCGTCCTACGAGCAGTACTTC. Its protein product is CASSSRDNPSYEQYF.

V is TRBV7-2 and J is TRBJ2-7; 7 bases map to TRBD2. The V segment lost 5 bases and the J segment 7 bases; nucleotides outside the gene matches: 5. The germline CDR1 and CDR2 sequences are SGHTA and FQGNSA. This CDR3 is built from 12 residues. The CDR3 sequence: CASSPGRGEQYF. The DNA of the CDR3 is TGTGCCAGCAGCCCGGGGAGGGGTGAGCAGTACTTC.

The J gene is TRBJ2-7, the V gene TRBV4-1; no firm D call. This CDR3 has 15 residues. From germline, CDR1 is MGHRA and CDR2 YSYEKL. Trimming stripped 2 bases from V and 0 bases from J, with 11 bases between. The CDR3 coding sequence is TGCGCCAGCAGCCAAACATCTCGGAGCTCCTACGAGCAGTACTTC. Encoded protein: CASSQTSRSSYEQYF.

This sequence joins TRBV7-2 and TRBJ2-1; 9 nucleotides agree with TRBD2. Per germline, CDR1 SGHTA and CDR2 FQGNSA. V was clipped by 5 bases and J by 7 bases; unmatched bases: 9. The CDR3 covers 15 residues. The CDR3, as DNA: TGTGCCAGCAGCGACCCCGCGGGGGGGCGGAATGAGCAGTTCTTC. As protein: CASSDPAGGRNEQFF.

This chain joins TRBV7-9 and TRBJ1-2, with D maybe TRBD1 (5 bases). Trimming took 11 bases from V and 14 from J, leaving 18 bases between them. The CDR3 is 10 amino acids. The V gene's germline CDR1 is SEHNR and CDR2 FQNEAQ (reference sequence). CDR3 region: CAQFPGFGTF. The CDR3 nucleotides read TGTGCCCAATTCCCAGGGTTCGGGACCTTC.

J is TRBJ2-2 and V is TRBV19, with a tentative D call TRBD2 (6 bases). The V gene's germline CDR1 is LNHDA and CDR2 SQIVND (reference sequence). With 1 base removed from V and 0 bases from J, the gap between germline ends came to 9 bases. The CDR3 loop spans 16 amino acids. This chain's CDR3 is CASSIVRGTNTGELFF. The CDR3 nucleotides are TGTGCCAGTAGTATAGTTCGGGGGACGAACACCGGGGAGCTGTTTTTT.

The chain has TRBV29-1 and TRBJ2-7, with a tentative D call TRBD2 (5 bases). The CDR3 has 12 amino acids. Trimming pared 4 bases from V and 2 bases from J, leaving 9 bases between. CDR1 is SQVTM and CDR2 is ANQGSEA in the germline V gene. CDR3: CSVGGAAYEQYF. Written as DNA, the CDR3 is TGCAGCGTTGGAGGAGCGGCCTACGAGCAGTACTTC.

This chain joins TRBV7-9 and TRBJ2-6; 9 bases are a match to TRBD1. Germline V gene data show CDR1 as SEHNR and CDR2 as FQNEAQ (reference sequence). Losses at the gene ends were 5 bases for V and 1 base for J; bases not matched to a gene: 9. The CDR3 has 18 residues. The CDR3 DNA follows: TGTGCCAGCAGCGACCGGGACAGGGAACTTTCTGGGGCCAACGTCCTGACTTTC. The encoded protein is CASSDRDRELSGANVLTF.

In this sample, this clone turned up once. Here the CDR3 DNA reads TGCGCCAGCAGCTTGGAAGGTATCCGGGAAGATGGCTACACCTTC. It codes for CASSLEGIREDGYTF. V and J are TRBV5-1 and TRBJ1-2; no clear D gene. This CDR3 is 15 amino acids long. With 0 bases removed from V and 6 bases from J, the gap between germline ends came to 15 bases. Germline assignment: CDR1 SGHRS and CDR2 YFSETQ.

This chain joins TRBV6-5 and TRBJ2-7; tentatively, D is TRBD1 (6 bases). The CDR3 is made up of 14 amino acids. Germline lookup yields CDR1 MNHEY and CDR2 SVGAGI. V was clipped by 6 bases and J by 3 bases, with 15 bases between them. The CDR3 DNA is TGTGCCAGCAGCTCCACAGGGAGCGGCTACGAGCAGTACTTC. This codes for CASSSTGSGYEQYF.

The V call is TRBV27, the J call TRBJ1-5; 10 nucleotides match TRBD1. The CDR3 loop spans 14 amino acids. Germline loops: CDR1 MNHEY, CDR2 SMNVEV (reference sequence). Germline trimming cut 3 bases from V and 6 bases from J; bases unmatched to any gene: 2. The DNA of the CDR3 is TGTGCCAGCAGTTTGACAGGGGGCGGTCAGCCCCAGCATTTT. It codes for CASSLTGGGQPQHF.

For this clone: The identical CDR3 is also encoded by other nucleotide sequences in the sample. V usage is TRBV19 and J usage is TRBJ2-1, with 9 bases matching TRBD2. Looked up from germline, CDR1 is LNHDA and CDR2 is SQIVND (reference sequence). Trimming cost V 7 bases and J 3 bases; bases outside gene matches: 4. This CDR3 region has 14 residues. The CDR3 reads CASTAGGDYNEQFF. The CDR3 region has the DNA TGTGCCAGTACGGCGGGAGGGGACTACAATGAGCAGTTCTTC.

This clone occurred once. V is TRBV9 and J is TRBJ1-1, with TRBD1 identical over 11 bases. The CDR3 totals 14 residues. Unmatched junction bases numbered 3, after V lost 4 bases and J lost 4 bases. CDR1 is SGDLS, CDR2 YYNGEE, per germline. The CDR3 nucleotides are TGTGCCAGCAGCCTAGGGACAGGGGGCACTGAAGCTTTCTTT. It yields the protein CASSLGTGGTEAFF.

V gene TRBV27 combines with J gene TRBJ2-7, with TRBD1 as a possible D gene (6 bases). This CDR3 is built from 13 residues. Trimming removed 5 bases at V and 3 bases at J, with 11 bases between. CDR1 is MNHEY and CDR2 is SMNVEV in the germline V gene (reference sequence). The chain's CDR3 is CASSPQGFYEQYF. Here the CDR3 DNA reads TGTGCCAGCAGTCCACAGGGATTCTACGAGCAGTACTTC.